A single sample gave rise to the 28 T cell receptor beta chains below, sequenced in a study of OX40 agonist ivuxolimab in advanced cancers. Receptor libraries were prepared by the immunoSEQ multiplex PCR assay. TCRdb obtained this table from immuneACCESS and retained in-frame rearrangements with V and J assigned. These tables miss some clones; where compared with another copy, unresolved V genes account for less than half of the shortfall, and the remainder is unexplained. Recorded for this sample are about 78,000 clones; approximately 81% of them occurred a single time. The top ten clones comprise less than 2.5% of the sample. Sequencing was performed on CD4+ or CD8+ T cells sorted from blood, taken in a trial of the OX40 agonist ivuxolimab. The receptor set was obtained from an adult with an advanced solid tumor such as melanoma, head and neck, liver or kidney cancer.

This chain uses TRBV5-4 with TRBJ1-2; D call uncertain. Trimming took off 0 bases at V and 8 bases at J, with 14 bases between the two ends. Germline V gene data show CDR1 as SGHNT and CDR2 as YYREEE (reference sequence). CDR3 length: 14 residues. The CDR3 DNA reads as TGTGCCAGCAGCTTGGTGGGTGAGGGATGGGGCTACACCTTC. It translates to CASSLVGEGWGYTF.

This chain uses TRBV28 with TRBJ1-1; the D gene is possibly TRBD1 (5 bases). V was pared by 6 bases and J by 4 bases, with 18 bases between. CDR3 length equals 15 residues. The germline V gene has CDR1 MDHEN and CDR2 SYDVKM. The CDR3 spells CASRSARGSSTEAFF. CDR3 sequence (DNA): TGTGCCAGCAGGTCGGCGAGGGGTTCGAGCACTGAAGCTTTCTTT.

For the CDR3, the DNA is TGCGCCAGCAGCTTGGATCCAATCAGGTCAGATACGCAGTATTTT. Protein sequence: CASSLDPIRSDTQYF. The chain uses TRBV5-1 and TRBJ2-3, with D uncertain. V was pared by 0 bases and J by 4 bases, with 12 bases between. The CDR3 loop spans 15 amino acids. Germline V gene lookup returns CDR1 SGHRS and CDR2 YFSETQ.

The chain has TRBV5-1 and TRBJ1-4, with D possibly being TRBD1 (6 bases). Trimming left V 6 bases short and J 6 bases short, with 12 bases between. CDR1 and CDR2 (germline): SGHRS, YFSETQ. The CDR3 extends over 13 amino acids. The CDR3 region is CASNQGKDEKLFF. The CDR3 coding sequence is TGCGCCAGCAACCAGGGGAAGGATGAAAAACTGTTTTTT. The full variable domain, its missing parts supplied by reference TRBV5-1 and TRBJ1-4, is KAGVTQTPRYLIKTRGQQVTLSCSPISGHRSVSWYQQTPGQGLQFLFEYFSETQRNKGNFPGRFSGRQFSNSRSEMNVSTLELGDSALYLCASNQGKDEKLFFGSGTQLSVL.

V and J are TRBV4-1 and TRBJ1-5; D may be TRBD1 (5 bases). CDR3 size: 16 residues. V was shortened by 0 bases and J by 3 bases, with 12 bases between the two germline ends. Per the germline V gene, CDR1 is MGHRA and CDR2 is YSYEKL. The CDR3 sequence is CASSQERAGINQPQHF. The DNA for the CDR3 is TGCGCCAGCAGCCAAGAGCGGGCAGGGATCAATCAGCCCCAGCATTTT.

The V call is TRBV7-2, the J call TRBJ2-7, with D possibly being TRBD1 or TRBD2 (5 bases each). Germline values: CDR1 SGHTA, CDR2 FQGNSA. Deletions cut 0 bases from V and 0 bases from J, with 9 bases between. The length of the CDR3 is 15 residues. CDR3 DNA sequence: TGTGCCAGCAGCTTAGCGTTTGGGGGCTCCTACGAGCAGTACTTC. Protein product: CASSLAFGGSYEQYF.

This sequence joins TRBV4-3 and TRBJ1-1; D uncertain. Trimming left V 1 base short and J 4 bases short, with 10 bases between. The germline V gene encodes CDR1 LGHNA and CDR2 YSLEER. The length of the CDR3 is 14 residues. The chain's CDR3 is CASSQVRRGTEAFF. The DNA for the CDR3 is TGCGCCAGCAGCCAAGTTCGGCGGGGCACTGAAGCTTTCTTT.

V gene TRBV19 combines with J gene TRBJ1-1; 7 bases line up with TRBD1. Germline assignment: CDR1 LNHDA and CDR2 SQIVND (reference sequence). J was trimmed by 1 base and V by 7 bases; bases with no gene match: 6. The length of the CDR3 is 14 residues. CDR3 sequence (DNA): TGTGCCAGTATGGTGCAGGGGGGGAACACTGAAGCTTTCTTT. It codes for CASMVQGGNTEAFF.

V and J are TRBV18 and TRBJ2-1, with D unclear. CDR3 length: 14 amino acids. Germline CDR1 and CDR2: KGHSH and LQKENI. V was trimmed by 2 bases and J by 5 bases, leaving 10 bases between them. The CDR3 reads CASSPLTRNNEQFF. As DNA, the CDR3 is TGTGCCAGCTCACCATTAACGAGAAACAATGAGCAGTTCTTC.

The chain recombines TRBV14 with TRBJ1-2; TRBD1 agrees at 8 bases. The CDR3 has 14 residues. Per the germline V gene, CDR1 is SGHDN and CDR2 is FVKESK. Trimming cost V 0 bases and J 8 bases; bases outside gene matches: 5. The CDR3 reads CASSQETGVIGYTF. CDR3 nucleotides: TGTGCCAGCAGCCAAGAGACAGGGGTAATCGGCTACACCTTC.

This CDR3 is CASGQGAGNTIYF. The CDR3 DNA follows: TGTGCCAGCGGACAGGGGGCTGGAAACACCATATATTTT. The V and J genes are TRBV19 and TRBJ1-3; TRBD1 matches 10 bases. Germline lookup yields CDR1 LNHDA and CDR2 SQIVND (reference sequence). V was pared by 9 bases and J by 2 bases, with 1 base of the junction left unmatched. This CDR3 is 13 amino acids long.

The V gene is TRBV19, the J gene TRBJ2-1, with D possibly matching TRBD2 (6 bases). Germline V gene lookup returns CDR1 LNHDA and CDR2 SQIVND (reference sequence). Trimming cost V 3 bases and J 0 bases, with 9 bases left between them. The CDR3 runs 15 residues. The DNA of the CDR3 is TGTGCCAGTAGTATTTTCGGGAGCTCCTACAATGAGCAGTTCTTC. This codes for CASSIFGSSYNEQFF.

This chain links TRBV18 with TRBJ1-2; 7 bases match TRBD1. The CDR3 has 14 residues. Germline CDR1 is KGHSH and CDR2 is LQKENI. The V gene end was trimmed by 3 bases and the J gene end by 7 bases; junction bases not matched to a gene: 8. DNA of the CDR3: TGTGCCAGCTCACCCGGAGACAGGGAGTCTGGCTACACCTTC. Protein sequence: CASSPGDRESGYTF.

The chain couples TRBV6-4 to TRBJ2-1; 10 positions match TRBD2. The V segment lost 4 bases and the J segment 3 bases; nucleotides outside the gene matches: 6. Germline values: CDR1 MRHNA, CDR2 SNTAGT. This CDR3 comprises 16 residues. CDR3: CASSARTSGFYNEQFF. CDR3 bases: TGTGCCAGCAGTGCCCGGACTAGCGGTTTCTACAATGAGCAGTTCTTC.

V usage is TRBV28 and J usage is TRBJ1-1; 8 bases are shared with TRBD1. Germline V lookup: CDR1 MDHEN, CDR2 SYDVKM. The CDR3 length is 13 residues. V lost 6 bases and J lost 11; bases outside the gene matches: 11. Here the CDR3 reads CASSAGQVTRAFF. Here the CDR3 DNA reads TGTGCCAGCAGCGCGGGACAGGTCACGAGGGCTTTCTTT.

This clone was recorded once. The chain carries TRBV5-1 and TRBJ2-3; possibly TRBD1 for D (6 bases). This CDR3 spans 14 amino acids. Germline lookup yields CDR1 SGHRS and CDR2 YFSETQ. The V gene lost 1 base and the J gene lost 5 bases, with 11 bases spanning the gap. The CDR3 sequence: CASSLRAGVDTQYF. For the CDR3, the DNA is TGCGCCAGCAGCTTGCGGGCAGGGGTAGATACGCAGTATTTT. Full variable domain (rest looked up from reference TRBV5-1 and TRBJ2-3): KAGVTQTPRYLIKTRGQQVTLSCSPISGHRSVSWYQQTPGQGLQFLFEYFSETQRNKGNFPGRFSGRQFSNSRSEMNVSTLELGDSALYLCASSLRAGVDTQYFGPGTRLTVL.

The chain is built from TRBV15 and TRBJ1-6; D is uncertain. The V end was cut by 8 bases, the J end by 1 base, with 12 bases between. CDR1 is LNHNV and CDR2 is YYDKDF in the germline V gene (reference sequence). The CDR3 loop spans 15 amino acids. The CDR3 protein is CATRGGRSYNSPLHF. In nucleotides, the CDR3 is TGTGCCACCCGGGGAGGGAGGTCCTATAATTCACCCCTCCACTTT. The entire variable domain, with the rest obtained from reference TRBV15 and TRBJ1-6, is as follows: DAMVIQNPRYQVTQFGKPVTLSCSQTLNHNVMYWYQQKSSQAPKLLFHYYDKDFNNEADTPDNFQSRRPNTSFCFLDIRSPGLGDTAMYLCATRGGRSYNSPLHFGNGTRLTVT.

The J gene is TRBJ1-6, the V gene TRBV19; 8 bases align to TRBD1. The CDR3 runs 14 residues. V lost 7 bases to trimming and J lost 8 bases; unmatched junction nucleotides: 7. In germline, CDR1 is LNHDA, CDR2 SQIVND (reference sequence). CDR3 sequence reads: CASKNRGDDSPLHF. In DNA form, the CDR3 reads TGTGCCAGTAAGAACAGGGGGGATGATTCACCCCTCCACTTT.

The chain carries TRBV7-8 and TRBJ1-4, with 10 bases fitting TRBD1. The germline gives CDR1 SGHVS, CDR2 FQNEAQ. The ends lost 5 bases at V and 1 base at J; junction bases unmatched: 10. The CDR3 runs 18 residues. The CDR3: CASSPTGGAARTNEKLFF. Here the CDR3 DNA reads TGTGCCAGCAGCCCGACAGGGGGCGCGGCGAGAACTAATGAAAAACTGTTTTTT. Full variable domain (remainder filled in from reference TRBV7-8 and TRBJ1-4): GAGVSQSPRYKVAKRGQDVALRCDPISGHVSLFWYQQALGQGPEFLTYFQNEAQLDKSGLPSDRFFAERPEGSVSTLKIQRTQQEDSAVYLCASSPTGGAARTNEKLFFGSGTQLSVL.

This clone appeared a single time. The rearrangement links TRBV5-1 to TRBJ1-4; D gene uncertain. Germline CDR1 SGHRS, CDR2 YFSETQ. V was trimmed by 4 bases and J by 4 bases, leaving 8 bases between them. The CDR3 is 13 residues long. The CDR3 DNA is TGCGCCAGCAGCCCTACATTTAATGAAAAACTGTTTTTT. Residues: CASSPTFNEKLFF.

CDR3 loop: CASRGLATTGELFF. The CDR3 region has the DNA TGTGCCAGCAGAGGACTAGCGACGACCGGGGAGCTGTTTTTT. The chain joins TRBV2 to TRBJ2-2; 9 bases match TRBD2. CDR1 and CDR2 (germline): SNHLY, FYNNEI. This CDR3 contains 14 residues. V shed 6 bases, J shed 5 bases, and the junction held 4 bases outside the gene matches.

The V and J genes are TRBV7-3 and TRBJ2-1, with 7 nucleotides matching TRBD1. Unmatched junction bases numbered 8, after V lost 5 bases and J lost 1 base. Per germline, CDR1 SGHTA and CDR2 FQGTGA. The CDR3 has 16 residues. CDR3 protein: CASSPRQGLSYNEQFF. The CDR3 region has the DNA TGTGCCAGCAGCCCCCGACAGGGTCTTTCCTACAATGAGCAGTTCTTC.

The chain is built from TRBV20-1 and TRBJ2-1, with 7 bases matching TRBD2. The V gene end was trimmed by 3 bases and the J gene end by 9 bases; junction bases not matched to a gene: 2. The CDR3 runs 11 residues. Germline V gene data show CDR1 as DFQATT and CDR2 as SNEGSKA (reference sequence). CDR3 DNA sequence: TGCAGTGCTAGCGGGAGGCCTGAGCAGTTCTTC. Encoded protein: CSASGRPEQFF.

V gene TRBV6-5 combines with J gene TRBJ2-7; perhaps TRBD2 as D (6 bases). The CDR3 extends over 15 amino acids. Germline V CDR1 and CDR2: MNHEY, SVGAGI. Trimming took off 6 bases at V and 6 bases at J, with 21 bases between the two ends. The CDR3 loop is CASRTPQGGASEQYF. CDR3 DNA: TGTGCCAGCAGAACCCCTCAGGGAGGAGCGTCCGAGCAGTACTTC.

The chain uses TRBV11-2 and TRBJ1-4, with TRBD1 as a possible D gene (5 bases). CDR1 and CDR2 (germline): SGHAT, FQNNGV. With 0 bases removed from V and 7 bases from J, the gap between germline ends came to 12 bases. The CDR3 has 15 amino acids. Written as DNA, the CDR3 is TGTGCCAGCAGCTTAGATCAGGGATTCAGTGAAAAACTGTTTTTT. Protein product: CASSLDQGFSEKLFF.

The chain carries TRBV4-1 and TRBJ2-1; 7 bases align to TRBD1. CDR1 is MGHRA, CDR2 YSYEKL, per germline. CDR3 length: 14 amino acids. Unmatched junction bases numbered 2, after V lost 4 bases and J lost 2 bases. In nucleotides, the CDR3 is TGCGCCAGCAGCCGGCAGGGGGCCTACAATGAGCAGTTCTTC. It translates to CASSRQGAYNEQFF.

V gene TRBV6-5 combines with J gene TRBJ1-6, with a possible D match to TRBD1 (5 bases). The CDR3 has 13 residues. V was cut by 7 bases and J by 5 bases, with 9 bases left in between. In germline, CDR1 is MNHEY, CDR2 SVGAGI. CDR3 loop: CASTGTDNSPLHF. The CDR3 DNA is TGTGCCAGCACCGGGACTGATAATTCACCCCTCCACTTT.

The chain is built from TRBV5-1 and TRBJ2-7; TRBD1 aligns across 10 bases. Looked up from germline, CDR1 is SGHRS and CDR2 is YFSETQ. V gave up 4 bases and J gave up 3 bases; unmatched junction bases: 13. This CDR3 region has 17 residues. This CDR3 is CASSLRVGTGEFYEQYF. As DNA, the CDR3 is TGCGCCAGCAGCCTACGTGTAGGGACAGGGGAGTTCTACGAGCAGTACTTC.